Following are 31 T cell receptor beta chains from one sample sequenced in a study of blood T cell repertoires in COVID-19. Profiling relied on immunoSEQ multiplex PCR, and the TCRdb table lists in-frame clones only, not all of them. The data hold 140,000 to 150,000 clones, with roughly nine tenths observed a single time. Sequences were obtained from peripheral blood. The receptor set was obtained from a woman in her sixties or seventies with active COVID-19.

A single count supports this clone. The J gene is TRBJ2-1, the V gene TRBV4-3; TRBD1 matches 7 bases. The CDR3 has 15 residues. V lost 0 bases and J lost 2; bases outside the gene matches: 1. Germline V gene sequence: CDR1 LGHNA, CDR2 YSLEER. CDR3 nucleotide sequence: TGCGCCAGCAGCCAAGAAGGACAGGCCTACAATGAGCAGTTCTTC. Protein: CASSQEGQAYNEQFF.

The chain couples TRBV9 to TRBJ2-5, with a weak D call TRBD2 (6 bases). The germline V gene has CDR1 SGDLS and CDR2 YYNGEE. This CDR3 has 15 residues. V was shortened by 2 bases and J by 4 bases, with 15 bases between the two germline ends. CDR3 in amino acids: CASSVGTAMVETQYF. In nucleotides, the CDR3 is TGTGCCAGCAGCGTGGGGACTGCGATGGTAGAGACCCAGTACTTC.

The chain recombines TRBV7-9 with TRBJ1-4; D remains ambiguous. Trimming left V 4 bases short and J 2 bases short, with 11 bases between. The germline V gene has CDR1 SEHNR and CDR2 FQNEAQ (reference sequence). The CDR3 has 15 amino acids. The CDR3 nucleotides read TGTGCCAGCAGCTACCGAGGAGCTACTAATGAAAAACTGTTTTTT. Its translation: CASSYRGATNEKLFF.

The gene calls are TRBV7-9 and TRBJ1-5; D uncertain. Germline CDR1 and CDR2: SEHNR and FQNEAQ (reference sequence). The CDR3 contains 18 residues. Trimming stripped 5 bases from V and 0 bases from J, with 20 bases between. The chain's CDR3 is CASSPLFPGGRSNQPQHF. CDR3 nucleotide sequence: TGTGCCAGCAGCCCCCTTTTCCCGGGAGGGCGTAGCAATCAGCCCCAGCATTTT.

The chain recombines TRBV7-3 with TRBJ2-5; D is perhaps TRBD2 (5 bases). The CDR3 runs 13 residues. The germline CDR1 and CDR2 sequences are SGHTA and FQGTGA. The V end lost 3 bases, the J end lost 10 bases, and 15 bases lay between the germline ends. The DNA of the CDR3 is TGTGCCAGCAGCTTGTCTCACGAACGGGACCAGTACTTC. It specifies CASSLSHERDQYF.

V and J are TRBV6-6 and TRBJ2-7; tentative D call: TRBD2 (5 bases). This CDR3 contains 15 residues. Per the germline V gene, CDR1 is MNHNY and CDR2 is SVGAGI (reference sequence). With 6 bases removed from V and 7 bases from J, the gap between germline ends came to 22 bases. The CDR3 DNA sequence: TGTGCCAGCAGCATTCTGGGGAGCCTCGGGATGGAGCAGTACTTC. Its protein product is CASSILGSLGMEQYF.

CDR3 amino acids: CASSQEVGGDTQYF. CDR3 nucleotides: TGTGCCAGCAGCCAAGAGGTGGGGGGAGATACGCAGTATTTT. This rearrangement joins TRBV4-2 to TRBJ2-3, with D maybe TRBD2 (6 bases). Trimming took off 0 bases at V and 5 bases at J, with 9 bases between the two ends. The CDR3 consists of 14 residues. Germline CDR1 and CDR2: LGHNA and YNFKEQ.

This chain joins TRBV2 and TRBJ2-7, with 7 bases lining up with TRBD2. Germline CDR1 and CDR2: SNHLY and FYNNEI. Losses at the gene ends were 5 bases for V and 2 bases for J; bases not matched to a gene: 6. The CDR3 extends over 14 amino acids. CDR3 bases: TGTGCCAGCAGTTTAGCGGGTCTACCCTACGAGCAGTACTTC. Its translation is CASSLAGLPYEQYF.

The V and J genes are TRBV4-2 and TRBJ2-7; 8 bases are shared with TRBD1. Looked up from germline, CDR1 is LGHNA and CDR2 is YNFKEQ. With V trimmed by 1 base and J by 6 bases, 14 bases remained unmatched. The CDR3 is 17 amino acids. CDR3 sequence: CASSQVPERQGPREQYF. The CDR3, as DNA: TGTGCCAGCAGCCAAGTCCCTGAAAGACAGGGGCCTCGCGAGCAGTACTTC.

The chain has TRBV4-2 and TRBJ1-3; 8 bases line up with TRBD1. In germline, CDR1 is LGHNA, CDR2 YNFKEQ. The CDR3 spans 15 residues. V lost 2 bases and J lost 3; bases outside the gene matches: 3. Here the CDR3 DNA reads TGTGCCAGCAGCCAAATGACAGGGGTTGGAAACACCATATATTTT. This codes for CASSQMTGVGNTIYF.

The gene calls are TRBV6-2 or TRBV6-3 and TRBJ2-5, with TRBD2 identical over 10 bases. This CDR3 region has 18 residues. The germline V gene encodes CDR1 MNHEY and CDR2 SVGEGT. V lost 2 bases, J lost 1 base, and 10 bases stayed unmatched. In DNA form, the CDR3 reads TGTGCCAGCAGTTACGGGCAGCGGGAGGGGATAAGCCAAGAGACCCAGTACTTC. Amino acid sequence: CASSYGQREGISQETQYF.

The chain joins TRBV27 to TRBJ2-2; 8 positions agree with TRBD2. Germline V CDR1 and CDR2: MNHEY, SMNVEV (reference sequence). The CDR3 runs 17 residues. Trimming took 5 bases from V and 6 from J; bases not matched to a gene: 14. The CDR3 spells CASSPTPLGRAPGELFF. DNA for the CDR3: TGTGCCAGCAGTCCAACCCCCCTCGGGAGGGCCCCCGGGGAGCTGTTTTTT.

This chain uses TRBV28 with TRBJ1-3; weak D call: TRBD1 (6 bases). Germline V gene sequence: CDR1 MDHEN, CDR2 SYDVKM. This CDR3 region has 15 residues. V lost 3 bases and J lost 2, with 11 bases in between. The CDR3 reads CASSFDGTTGNTIYF. The CDR3, as DNA: TGTGCCAGCAGTTTTGACGGGACAACTGGAAACACCATATATTTT.

The chain carries TRBV9 and TRBJ2-1; possible D gene TRBD2, 5 bases. The V and J ends lost 4 bases and 4 bases respectively, with 12 bases between them. CDR1 is SGDLS and CDR2 is YYNGEE in the germline V gene. The CDR3 loop spans 14 amino acids. CDR3 amino acids: CASSHAGSYNEQFF. CDR3 coding DNA: TGTGCCAGCAGCCACGCTGGGAGTTACAATGAGCAGTTCTTC.

This chain connects TRBV7-2 to TRBJ2-3, with TRBD1 as a possible D gene (6 bases). V was cut by 5 bases and J by 0 bases, with 18 bases left in between. Looked up from germline, CDR1 is SGHTA and CDR2 is FQGNSA. CDR3 length equals 17 residues. The CDR3 DNA sequence: TGTGCCAGCAGCCAACAGGGTTCTGGGCTTAGCACAGATACGCAGTATTTT. Protein sequence: CASSQQGSGLSTDTQYF.

This clone was recorded once. The chain carries TRBV9 and TRBJ2-2; 9 bases are a match to TRBD2. The CDR3 contains 15 residues. CDR1 is SGDLS and CDR2 is YYNGEE in the germline V gene. The V gene end was trimmed by 6 bases and the J gene end by 0 bases; junction bases not matched to a gene: 3. CDR3 in amino acids: CASTRLAANTGELFF. CDR3 coding DNA: TGTGCCAGCACTCGACTAGCGGCGAACACCGGGGAGCTGTTTTTT.

The V and J genes are TRBV6-5 and TRBJ2-5; 11 bases are shared with TRBD2. CDR1 is MNHEY and CDR2 is SVGAGI in the germline V gene. Trimming took 7 bases from V and 2 from J; bases not matched to a gene: 6. This CDR3 has 15 amino acids. The CDR3 spells CASKRLAGQQETQYF. The DNA of the CDR3 is TGTGCCAGCAAACGACTAGCGGGACAACAAGAGACCCAGTACTTC.

The chain couples TRBV5-4 to TRBJ2-7; 10 positions agree with TRBD2. This CDR3 comprises 15 residues. Germline CDR1 and CDR2: SGHNT and YYREEE (reference sequence). Trimming cost V 3 bases and J 1 base; bases outside gene matches: 4. In DNA form, the CDR3 reads TGTGCCAGCAGCTCCCAAGCGGGAGGGTCCTACGAGCAGTACTTC. The encoded protein is CASSSQAGGSYEQYF. Looking up the rest from reference TRBV5-4 and TRBJ2-7 gives the full variable domain: ETGVTQSPTHLIKTRGQQVTLRCSSQSGHNTVSWYQQALGQGPQFIFQYYREEENGRGNFPPRFSGLQFPNYSSELNVNALELDDSALYLCASSSQAGGSYEQYFGPGTRLTVT.

This chain uses TRBV5-4 with TRBJ2-4; TRBD1 matches at 9 bases. With 4 bases clipped from V and 1 base from J, the junction kept 6 bases outside the gene matches. The CDR3 has 16 residues. Germline CDR1 reads SGHNT; CDR2 reads YYREEE (reference sequence). The CDR3: CASSVSGTGAKNIQYF. CDR3 in DNA: TGTGCCAGCAGCGTGTCCGGGACAGGGGCCAAAAACATTCAGTACTTC.

The chain couples TRBV21-1 to TRBJ1-5; the listed D gene, TRBD1, was not tested against the DNA. TRBV21-1 has pseudogene status. This CDR3 contains 17 residues. CDR3 region: CASRDRGPCGGNQPQHF. CDR3 DNA: TGTGCCAGCAGGGACAGGGGGCCCTGTGGGGGGAATCAGCCCCAGCATTTT.

V and J are TRBV6-5 and TRBJ1-2; 8 bases are a match to TRBD1. Germline loops: CDR1 MNHEY, CDR2 SVGAGI. The length of the CDR3 is 14 residues. V shed 7 bases and J 4 bases; nucleotides not matched to a gene: 8. This chain's CDR3 is CASKNSGQAYGYTF. The CDR3 region has the DNA TGTGCCAGCAAAAACTCGGGACAGGCCTATGGCTACACCTTC.

V and J are TRBV6-4 and TRBJ1-5; tentative D call: TRBD1 (5 bases). Germline assignment: CDR1 MRHNA and CDR2 SNTAGT. V lost 1 base, J lost 5 bases, and 15 bases lay in between. This CDR3 is built from 16 residues. CDR3 sequence (DNA): TGTGCCAGCAGTGACTGGCAGGGAGGGTACGATCAGCCCCAGCATTTT. Protein product: CASSDWQGGYDQPQHF.

This sequence joins TRBV5-4 and TRBJ2-3, with 13 bases that match TRBD2. Per the germline V gene, CDR1 is SGHNT and CDR2 is YYREEE (reference sequence). The CDR3 runs to 16 residues. V gave up 6 bases and J gave up 2 bases; unmatched junction bases: 6. CDR3 protein: CASTETSGGATDTQYF. In DNA form, the CDR3 reads TGTGCCAGCACCGAAACTAGCGGGGGGGCCACAGATACGCAGTATTTT.

The chain employs TRBV3-1 (or the pseudogene TRBV3-2) and TRBJ2-7; D is unresolved. V lost 3 bases to trimming and J lost 3 bases, with 3 bases between them. CDR1 is LGHDT and CDR2 is YNNKEL in the germline V gene (reference sequence). The CDR3 consists of 11 residues. Written as DNA, the CDR3 is TGTGCCAGCAGCCACCGCTACGAGCAGTACTTC. It is translated as CASSHRYEQYF.

This clone was recorded a few times. CDR3 DNA: TGTGCCAGCAGCTTAGTTGCGGGGCCCGGAGACGAGCAGTACTTC. Translating gives CASSLVAGPGDEQYF. The rearrangement joins TRBV7-3 to TRBJ2-7, with a weak D call TRBD2 (6 bases). CDR3 length equals 15 residues. Trimming shortened V by 2 bases and J by 5 bases, and 16 bases separated the two germline ends. Germline assignment: CDR1 SGHTA and CDR2 FQGTGA.

This chain joins TRBV2 and TRBJ2-5; 9 bases agree with TRBD2. J was trimmed by 4 bases and V by 3 bases; bases with no gene match: 6. Germline V gives CDR1 SNHLY, CDR2 FYNNEI. There are 15 residues in the CDR3. CDR3: CASSEPSGNSETQYF. The CDR3 DNA sequence: TGTGCCAGCAGTGAGCCTAGCGGGAATTCAGAGACCCAGTACTTC.

V gene TRBV6-5 combines with J gene TRBJ1-2; a weak D match, TRBD1 (6 bases). Per germline, CDR1 MNHEY and CDR2 SVGAGI. Trimming removed 8 bases from V and 5 bases from J, with 21 bases in between. There are 15 residues in the CDR3. CDR3 loop: CASLLGQGKGYGYTF. DNA of the CDR3: TGTGCCAGCTTACTCGGGCAGGGGAAAGGGTATGGCTACACCTTC.

The chain carries TRBV2 and TRBJ2-1; tentatively, D is TRBD1 (7 bases). The CDR3 spans 16 residues. Trimming left V 5 bases short and J 1 base short, with 15 bases between. Germline lookup yields CDR1 SNHLY and CDR2 FYNNEI. The CDR3 nucleotides read TGTGCCAGCAGTACAGGGGCGGGGAGGTCCTACAATGAGCAGTTCTTC. Translation gives CASSTGAGRSYNEQFF.

This clone showed up just once. This chain joins TRBV18 and TRBJ1-5; D might be TRBD1 (6 bases). Trimming cost V 5 bases and J 2 bases, with 10 bases left between them. Germline CDR1 and CDR2: KGHSH and LQKENI. The CDR3 totals 14 residues. The CDR3 reads CASSTGSGNQPQHF. The CDR3 DNA reads TGTGCCAGCTCAACAGGGTCGGGCAATCAGCCCCAGCATTTT.

The chain employs TRBV11-2 and TRBJ2-7, with D uncertain. Looked up from germline, CDR1 is SGHAT and CDR2 is FQNNGV. V lost 5 bases and J lost 2, with 10 bases in between. The CDR3 sequence is 13 residues long. CDR3 sequence (DNA): TGTGCCAGCAGCCAAAGCGATCCCTACGAGCAGTACTTC. This codes for CASSQSDPYEQYF.

The CDR3 region is CASSLGPAGGSEQYF. The DNA for the CDR3 is TGTGCCAGCAGCTTAGGTCCAGCGGGAGGTTCCGAGCAGTACTTC. The gene calls are TRBV7-2 and TRBJ2-7; TRBD2 matches 9 bases. The CDR3 has 15 amino acids. Unmatched junction bases numbered 7, after V lost 1 base and J lost 6 bases. Germline-derived CDR1 and CDR2 are SGHTA and FQGNSA.